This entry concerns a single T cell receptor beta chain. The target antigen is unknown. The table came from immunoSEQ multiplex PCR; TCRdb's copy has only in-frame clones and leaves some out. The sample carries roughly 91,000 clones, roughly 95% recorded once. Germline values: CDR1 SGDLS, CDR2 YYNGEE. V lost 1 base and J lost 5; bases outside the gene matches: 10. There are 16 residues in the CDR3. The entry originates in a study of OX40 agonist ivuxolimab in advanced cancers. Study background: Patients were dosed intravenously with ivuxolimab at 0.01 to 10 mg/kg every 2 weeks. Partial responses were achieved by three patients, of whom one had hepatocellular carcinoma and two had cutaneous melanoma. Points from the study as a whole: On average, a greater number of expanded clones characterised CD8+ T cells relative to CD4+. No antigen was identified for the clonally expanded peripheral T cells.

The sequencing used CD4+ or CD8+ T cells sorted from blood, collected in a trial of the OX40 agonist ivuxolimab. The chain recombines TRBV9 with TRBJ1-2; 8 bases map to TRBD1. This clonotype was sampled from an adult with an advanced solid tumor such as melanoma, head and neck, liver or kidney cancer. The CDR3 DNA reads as TGTGCCAGCAGCGTAAGAAAGGACAGGGAGGAGTATGGCTACACCTTC. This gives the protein CASSVRKDREEYGYTF.